The entry below gives a single T cell receptor (beta chain) sequence along with its context. The data are from a study of regulatory T cells in long-lasting Graves disease. According to the study, TCR beta libraries were built with iRepertoire HTBI primers and CDR3-region Arm-PCR. MiXCR, applied by TCRdb to the multiplex PCR reads, yields one record per CDR3 protein. This sample has more than 650,000 distinct CDR3 sequences, with 30% found just once. Described time point: persistent/refractory GD, antithyroid drugs over 5 years with positive TRAb. The TCR library was made from RNA that had been extracted from PBMCs in TRIzol. Graves' disease diagnosis relied on American Thyroid Association guidelines. Trimming pared 4 bases from V and 3 bases from J, leaving 16 bases between. The CDR3 covers 15 residues. Looked up from germline, CDR1 is SGHDT and CDR2 is YYEEEE.

Source: peripheral blood mononuclear cells (PBMCs), taken when the disease was refractory, from a patient treated with antithyroid drugs. This TCR was sampled from a female donor with Graves disease. The genes are TRBV5-6 and TRBJ1-2, with D possibly matching TRBD1 (6 bases). The DNA for the CDR3 is TGTGCCAGCAGCCTCCTGTCCGGGGGCTACTATGGCTACACCTTC. Protein: CASSLLSGGYYGYTF.